Below, 18 T cell receptor beta chains from the same sample are listed, as sequenced in a study of blood T cell repertoires in COVID-19. The repertoire was sequenced with immunoSEQ multiplex PCR; TCRdb's copy has only in-frame clones and lacks some. The repertoire consists of about 140,000 clones, with about 87% occurring once and the leading ten covering about 1.7%. Sequencing input: peripheral blood. Source of these receptors: a woman aged 45 to 65 with acute or convalescent COVID-19.

The chain combines TRBV25-1 with TRBJ2-7, with 7 bases matching TRBD2. The CDR3 has 14 amino acids. After removal of 3 bases from V and 0 bases from J, the junction contained 2 bases not matched to a gene. Germline V gene sequence: CDR1 MGHDK, CDR2 SYGVNS. CDR3 bases: TGTGCCAGCAGTGACTGGGGGGGCTCCTACGAGCAGTACTTC. Protein sequence: CASSDWGGSYEQYF.

The genes are TRBV9 and TRBJ1-2, with 8 bases fitting TRBD1. Germline V gene data show CDR1 as SGDLS and CDR2 as YYNGEE. V trimming: 2 bases; J trimming: 4 bases; junction bases outside the gene matches: 4. This CDR3 comprises 14 residues. The CDR3 loop is CASSVDRAGYGYTF. Here the CDR3 DNA reads TGTGCCAGCAGCGTGGACAGGGCAGGCTATGGCTACACCTTC.

This clone turned up a few times. V and J are TRBV19 and TRBJ2-1; the D gene is possibly TRBD2 (5 bases). The germline V gene encodes CDR1 LNHDA and CDR2 SQIVND (reference sequence). Trimming took off 4 bases at V and 5 bases at J, with 15 bases between the two ends. The CDR3 sequence is 15 residues long. CDR3 in DNA: TGTGCCAGTAGTACCGCCTCCTCCGGGAACAATGAGCAGTTCTTC. Translating gives CASSTASSGNNEQFF.

V is TRBV27 and J is TRBJ2-3, with a tentative D call TRBD2 (6 bases). The germline V gene has CDR1 MNHEY and CDR2 SMNVEV (reference sequence). Trimming shortened V by 3 bases and J by 6 bases, and 16 bases separated the two germline ends. This CDR3 is 15 amino acids long. This CDR3 is CASSLSWGRWDTQYF. The CDR3 nucleotides are TGTGCCAGCAGTTTGTCCTGGGGGAGGTGGGATACGCAGTATTTT.

The V call is TRBV18, the J call TRBJ1-1, with TRBD1 identical over 11 bases. This CDR3 is built from 15 residues. Germline V gene data show CDR1 as KGHSH and CDR2 as LQKENI. After removal of 4 bases from V and 2 bases from J, the junction contained 3 bases not matched to a gene. DNA for the CDR3: TGTGCCAGCTCACAAGGGACAGGGGGAAACACTGAAGCTTTCTTT. Translating gives CASSQGTGGNTEAFF. The full variable domain, with the rest looked up from reference TRBV18 and TRBJ1-1, is NAGVMQNPRHLVRRRGQEARLRCSPMKGHSHVYWYRQLPEEGLKFMVYLQKENIIDESGMPKERFSAEFPKEGPSILRIQQVVRGDSAAYFCASSQGTGGNTEAFFGQGTRLTVV.

The V call is TRBV19, the J call TRBJ1-4, with D tentatively TRBD1 (6 bases). The CDR3 has 15 amino acids. The germline V gene has CDR1 LNHDA and CDR2 SQIVND (reference sequence). Trimming shortened V by 3 bases and J by 0 bases, and 8 bases separated the two germline ends. Here the CDR3 DNA reads TGTGCCAGTAGTATTCAGGGGACAACTAATGAAAAACTGTTTTTT. This encodes CASSIQGTTNEKLFF. Looking up the rest from reference TRBV19 and TRBJ1-4 gives the full variable domain: DGGITQSPKYLFRKEGQNVTLSCEQNLNHDAMYWYRQDPGQGLRLIYYSQIVNDFQKGDIAEGYSVSREKKESFPLTVTSAQKNPTAFYLCASSIQGTTNEKLFFGSGTQLSVL.

The chain joins TRBV6-5 to TRBJ1-1; TRBD1 aligns across 9 bases. V gave up 6 bases and J gave up 4 bases; unmatched junction bases: 6. Germline V CDR1 and CDR2: MNHEY, SVGAGI. The CDR3 extends over 14 amino acids. CDR3 protein: CASRTGGIRTEAFF. For the CDR3, the DNA is TGTGCCAGCAGGACAGGGGGTATTCGCACTGAAGCTTTCTTT.

The V gene is TRBV5-1, the J gene TRBJ2-7; weak D call: TRBD2 (5 bases). CDR3 length: 14 residues. Trimming cost V 1 base and J 1 base, with 9 bases left between them. CDR1 and CDR2 (germline): SGHRS, YFSETQ. The CDR3 DNA reads TGCGCCAGCAGCTTGAGGCGGGTTTCCTACGAGCAGTACTTC. It yields the protein CASSLRRVSYEQYF. Combining the CDR3 with reference TRBV5-1 and TRBJ2-7 gives the whole variable domain KAGVTQTPRYLIKTRGQQVTLSCSPISGHRSVSWYQQTPGQGLQFLFEYFSETQRNKGNFPGRFSGRQFSNSRSEMNVSTLELGDSALYLCASSLRRVSYEQYFGPGTRLTVT.

This chain uses TRBV3-1 (or the pseudogene TRBV3-2) with TRBJ1-1; 10 bases map to TRBD1. CDR1 is LGHDT and CDR2 is YNNKEL in the germline V gene (reference sequence). The CDR3 covers 14 residues. V gave up 3 bases and J gave up 7 bases; unmatched junction bases: 5. CDR3 in amino acids: CASSQTGGIGEAFF. The CDR3 DNA follows: TGTGCCAGCAGCCAGACAGGGGGCATAGGTGAAGCTTTCTTT.

This chain joins TRBV19 and TRBJ2-7; D gene ambiguous. Trimming shortened V by 5 bases and J by 2 bases, and 16 bases separated the two germline ends. This CDR3 is built from 15 residues. Germline CDR1 LNHDA, CDR2 SQIVND (reference sequence). Here the CDR3 reads CASSLSISGTYEQYF. The CDR3 region has the DNA TGTGCCAGTAGTTTGTCCATTTCAGGAACCTACGAGCAGTACTTC.

This clone was seen a few times. The rearrangement uses TRBV6-5 and TRBJ2-7; D is perhaps TRBD2 (6 bases). Between the trimmed V and J ends, which lost 6 bases and 3 bases, there was a span of 12 bases. Per germline, CDR1 MNHEY and CDR2 SVGAGI. This CDR3 has 13 residues. The CDR3 here is CASRGLPGYEQYF. As DNA, the CDR3 is TGTGCCAGCAGGGGACTTCCAGGCTACGAGCAGTACTTC.

In its sample, this clone was seen once. The V call is TRBV7-3, the J call TRBJ2-3; D possibly corresponds to TRBD2 (6 bases). Trimming stripped 1 base from V and 3 bases from J, with 11 bases between. The CDR3 sequence is 15 residues long. Germline V gene sequence: CDR1 SGHTA, CDR2 FQGTGA. The chain's CDR3 is CASSLIPGTTDTQYF. As DNA, the CDR3 is TGTGCCAGCAGCTTAATTCCCGGGACTACAGATACGCAGTATTTT.

The J gene is TRBJ1-2, the V gene TRBV27; D is uncertain. Germline V CDR1 and CDR2: MNHEY, SMNVEV (reference sequence). The CDR3 totals 13 residues. V was cut by 0 bases and J by 8 bases, with 10 bases left in between. CDR3 sequence (DNA): TGTGCCAGCAGTTTATCGGGCAGGATGGGCTACACCTTC. Amino acid sequence: CASSLSGRMGYTF.

The chain combines TRBV20-1 with TRBJ2-7; 13 bases line up with TRBD2. This CDR3 is 15 amino acids long. V shed 3 bases, J shed 3 bases, and the junction held 5 bases outside the gene matches. Germline-derived CDR1 and CDR2 are DFQATT and SNEGSKA (reference sequence). The CDR3 is CSASPGTSGIYEQYF. The CDR3 region has the DNA TGCAGTGCTAGTCCCGGGACTAGCGGGATCTACGAGCAGTACTTC.

The gene calls are TRBV6-5 and TRBJ1-4; D perhaps matches TRBD1 (5 bases). Trimming took off 5 bases at V and 5 bases at J, with 12 bases between the two ends. CDR1 is MNHEY and CDR2 is SVGAGI in the germline V gene. CDR3 size: 14 residues. The CDR3: CASSLGHLNEKLFF. In DNA form, the CDR3 reads TGTGCCAGCAGTCTAGGACACCTCAATGAAAAACTGTTTTTT.

The chain uses TRBV4-1 and TRBJ1-2, with D maybe TRBD1 (6 bases). Germline V CDR1 and CDR2: MGHRA, YSYEKL. The CDR3 covers 20 residues. The germline V and J ends were trimmed by 0 bases and 3 bases, with 26 bases remaining between them. CDR3 region: CASSQDGQYLGGAPDYGYTF. As DNA, the CDR3 is TGCGCCAGCAGCCAAGACGGGCAGTACCTAGGGGGGGCGCCGGACTATGGCTACACCTTC.

The chain uses TRBV7-2 and TRBJ2-7; 7 bases are shared with TRBD1. The CDR3 is 15 residues long. V trimming: 5 bases; J trimming: 6 bases; junction bases outside the gene matches: 13. Germline loops: CDR1 SGHTA, CDR2 FQGNSA. The CDR3 loop is CASSKSGGNSLEQYF. CDR3 DNA sequence: TGTGCCAGCAGCAAATCAGGGGGTAACAGTCTCGAGCAGTACTTC.

The chain combines TRBV28 with TRBJ1-1; TRBD1 might be the D (6 bases). The CDR3 spans 12 residues. Looked up from germline, CDR1 is MDHEN and CDR2 is SYDVKM. Trimming left V 3 bases short and J 10 bases short, with 12 bases between. The CDR3 reads CASSFLQGTAFF. The CDR3 region has the DNA TGTGCCAGCAGTTTTCTCCAGGGGACAGCTTTCTTT.